A single sample is the source of the 11 T cell receptor beta chains below, sequenced in a study of blood T cells in healthy people across ages. Sample-barcoded 5' priming and a J-beta primer mix drove a second PCR of 7 to 11 cycles. Each CDR3 protein is one row after TCRdb ran MiXCR on the 5' RACE reads. The sample yields about 1 million distinct CDR3 sequences, 40% to 50% seen once. Input material: blood. These receptors all come from a woman aged 55-69 years in good health.

This clonotype was seen more than once but under ten times. This chain uses TRBV6-5 with TRBJ2-5; 14 bases agree with TRBD2. This CDR3 comprises 15 residues. Per germline, CDR1 MNHEY and CDR2 SVGAGI. Germline trimming cut 4 bases from V and 6 bases from J; bases unmatched to any gene: 4. CDR3 protein: CASSSGTSGRKTQYF. For the CDR3, the DNA is TGTGCCAGCAGTTCCGGGACTAGCGGGAGAAAGACCCAGTACTTC.

This clonotype was counted many times. V is TRBV15 and J is TRBJ2-6; perhaps TRBD2 as D (6 bases). The V gene lost 5 bases and the J gene lost 4 bases, with 15 bases spanning the gap. The CDR3 runs to 16 residues. CDR1 and CDR2 (germline): LNHNV, YYDKDF (reference sequence). CDR3: CATSSEEGRGANVLTF. In DNA, the CDR3 is TGTGCCACCAGCTCTGAGGAGGGGCGCGGGGCCAACGTCCTGACTTTC.

The table lists this clonotype with a few counts. The chain uses TRBV28 and TRBJ2-4; tentatively, D is TRBD1 (6 bases). CDR3 length equals 17 residues. The germline CDR1 and CDR2 sequences are MDHEN and SYDVKM. Trimming left V 2 bases short and J 0 bases short, with 14 bases between. The CDR3 DNA reads as TGTGCCAGCAGTTTAACAGGGTTAGAAGCAGCCAAAAACATTCAGTACTTC. Encoded protein: CASSLTGLEAAKNIQYF.

The J gene is TRBJ2-1, the V gene TRBV18; TRBD2 agrees at 10 bases. Per germline, CDR1 KGHSH and CDR2 LQKENI. Trimming at V came to 0 bases and at J to 4 bases, leaving 3 bases not matched to a gene. The CDR3 covers 16 residues. The CDR3 spells CASSPPVLAGYNEQFF. CDR3 in DNA: TGTGCCAGCTCACCACCGGTACTAGCGGGATACAATGAGCAGTTCTTC.

This clonotype was counted between two and nine times. The CDR3 region is CASSDSAGQPQHF. The CDR3 DNA reads TGTGCCAGCAGTGACTCGGCTGGGCAGCCCCAGCATTTT. The J gene is TRBJ1-5, the V gene TRBV2, with D unresolved. Trimming left V 3 bases short and J 7 bases short, with 10 bases between. The germline V gene encodes CDR1 SNHLY and CDR2 FYNNEI. The CDR3 runs to 13 residues.

Of note for this clonotype: A clone one base away is much larger, so this may be a read error. The chain employs TRBV27 and TRBJ2-5; maybe TRBD2 (5 bases). Trimming stripped 6 bases from V and 11 bases from J, with 25 bases between. The length of the CDR3 is 15 residues. The germline V gene has CDR1 MNHEY and CDR2 SMNVEV (reference sequence). The CDR3, as DNA: TGTGCCAGCAGCCTGGGGAGAGGCTCCTACAATCAGCAGTACTTC. Protein sequence: CASSLGRGSYNQQYF.

CDR3 amino acids: CASSPGTGRSNEQYF. CDR3 sequence (DNA): TGTGCCAGCAGCCCCGGGACGGGCAGATCAAATGAGCAGTACTTC. This chain connects TRBV7-2 to TRBJ2-1; possibly TRBD1 or TRBD2 for D (5 bases each). The J call is in doubt because the DNA end fits TRBJ2-7 better. The germline gives CDR1 SGHTA, CDR2 FQGNSA. This CDR3 region has 15 residues.

CDR3 residues: CASSRSGRNTEAFF. In DNA, the CDR3 is TGTGCCAGCAGCCGTTCCGGGAGGAACACTGAAGCTTTCTTT. J is TRBJ1-1 and V is TRBV6-5; D remains ambiguous. CDR3 length: 14 residues. Trimming removed 6 bases from V and 1 base from J, with 12 bases in between. Germline CDR1 reads MNHEY; CDR2 reads SVGAGI.

This clonotype was observed a single time. The chain employs TRBV20-1 and TRBJ2-3, with 13 bases lining up with TRBD2. J was trimmed by 0 bases and V by 2 bases; bases with no gene match: 14. The germline V gene has CDR1 DFQATT and CDR2 SNEGSKA (reference sequence). The CDR3 covers 20 residues. The CDR3 spells CSARFLTSGRPTPSTDTQYF. The DNA for the CDR3 is TGCAGTGCTAGATTCCTGACTAGCGGGAGGCCCACCCCAAGCACAGATACGCAGTATTTT.

This clonotype was observed a handful of times. This chain connects TRBV5-6 to TRBJ2-7; 8 nucleotides line up with TRBD1. The CDR3 contains 15 residues. Trimming removed 1 base from V and 11 bases from J; junction bases left unmatched: 14. Germline V gives CDR1 SGHDT, CDR2 YYEEEE. In DNA form, the CDR3 reads TGTGCCAGCAGCTTGTATGGGACAGGACAACACCGTGAGTACTTC. It codes for CASSLYGTGQHREYF.

The rearrangement uses TRBV6-1 and TRBJ2-1; 13 nucleotides match TRBD2. Germline V CDR1 and CDR2: MNHNS, SASEGT. The CDR3 runs to 21 residues. Losses at the gene ends were 7 bases for V and 2 bases for J; bases not matched to a gene: 20. CDR3 sequence reads: CASTHLDRRLAGGRTYNEQFF. The CDR3 nucleotides are TGTGCCAGCACCCACCTCGATCGAAGACTAGCGGGAGGACGCACCTACAATGAGCAGTTCTTC.